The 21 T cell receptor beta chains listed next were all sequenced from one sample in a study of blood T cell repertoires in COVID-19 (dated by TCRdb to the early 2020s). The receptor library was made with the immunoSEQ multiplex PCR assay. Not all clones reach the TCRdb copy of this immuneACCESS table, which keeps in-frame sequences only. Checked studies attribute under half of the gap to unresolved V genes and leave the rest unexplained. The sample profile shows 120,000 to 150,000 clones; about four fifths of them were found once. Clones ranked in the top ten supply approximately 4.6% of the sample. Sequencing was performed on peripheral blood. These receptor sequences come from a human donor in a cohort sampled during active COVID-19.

CDR3 residues: CAISEAGQETQYF. CDR3 DNA sequence: TGTGCCATCAGTGAAGCGGGACAAGAGACCCAGTACTTC. V gene TRBV10-3 combines with J gene TRBJ2-5; 7 bases fit TRBD2. V lost 3 bases to trimming and J lost 2 bases; unmatched junction nucleotides: 0. The CDR3 totals 13 residues. Germline V lookup: CDR1 ENHRY, CDR2 SYGVKD.

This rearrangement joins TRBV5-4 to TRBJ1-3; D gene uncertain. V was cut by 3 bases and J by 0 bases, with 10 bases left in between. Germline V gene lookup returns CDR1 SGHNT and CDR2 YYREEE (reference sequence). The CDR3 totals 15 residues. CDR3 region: CASSSGGFSGNTIYF. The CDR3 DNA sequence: TGTGCCAGCAGCTCCGGAGGATTCTCTGGAAACACCATATATTTT.

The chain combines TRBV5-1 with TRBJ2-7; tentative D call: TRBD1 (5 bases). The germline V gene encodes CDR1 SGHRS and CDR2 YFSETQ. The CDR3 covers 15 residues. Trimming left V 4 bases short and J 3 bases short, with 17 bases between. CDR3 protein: CASSAPGQGYYEQYF. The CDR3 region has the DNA TGCGCCAGCAGCGCACCCGGGCAGGGCTACTACGAGCAGTACTTC.

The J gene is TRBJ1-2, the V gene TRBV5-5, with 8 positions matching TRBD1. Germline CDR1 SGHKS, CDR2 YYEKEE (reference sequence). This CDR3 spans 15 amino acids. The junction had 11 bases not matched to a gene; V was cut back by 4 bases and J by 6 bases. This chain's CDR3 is CASSDSRGHINGYTF. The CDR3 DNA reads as TGTGCCAGCAGCGACTCCAGGGGGCATATCAATGGCTACACCTTC.

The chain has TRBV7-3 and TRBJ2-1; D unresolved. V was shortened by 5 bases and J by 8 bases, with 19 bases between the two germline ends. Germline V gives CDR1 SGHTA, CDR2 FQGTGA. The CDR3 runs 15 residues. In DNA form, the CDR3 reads TGTGCCAGCAGCCCCTACCCTCGTCCTCTCGATGAGCAGTTCTTC. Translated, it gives CASSPYPRPLDEQFF.

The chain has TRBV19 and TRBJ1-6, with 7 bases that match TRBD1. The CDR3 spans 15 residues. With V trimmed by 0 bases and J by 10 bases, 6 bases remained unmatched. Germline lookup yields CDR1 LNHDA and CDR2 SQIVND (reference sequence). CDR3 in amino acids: CASSIERTGQSPLHF. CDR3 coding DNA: TGTGCCAGTAGTATAGAGAGGACAGGCCAATCACCCCTCCACTTT.

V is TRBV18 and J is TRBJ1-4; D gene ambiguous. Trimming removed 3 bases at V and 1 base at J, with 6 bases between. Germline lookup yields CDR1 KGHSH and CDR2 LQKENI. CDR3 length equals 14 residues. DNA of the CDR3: TGTGCCAGCTCACCGGCTGGAACTAATGAAAAACTGTTTTTT. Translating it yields CASSPAGTNEKLFF.

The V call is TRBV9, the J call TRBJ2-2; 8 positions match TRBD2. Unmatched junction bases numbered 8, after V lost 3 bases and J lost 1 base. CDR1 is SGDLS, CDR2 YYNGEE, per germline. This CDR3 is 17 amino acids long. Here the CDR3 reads CASSARLARGNTGELFF. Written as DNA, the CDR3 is TGTGCCAGCAGCGCCCGACTAGCGAGGGGGAACACCGGGGAGCTGTTTTTT.

The CDR3 DNA follows: TGTGCCAGCAGCTCTGGGGCCACCGGGGAGCTGTTTTTT. Translated: CASSSGATGELFF. V and J are TRBV5-6 and TRBJ2-2; perhaps TRBD1 as D (5 bases). Trimming took off 3 bases at V and 4 bases at J, with 7 bases between the two ends. The germline CDR1 and CDR2 sequences are SGHDT and YYEEEE. This CDR3 contains 13 residues.

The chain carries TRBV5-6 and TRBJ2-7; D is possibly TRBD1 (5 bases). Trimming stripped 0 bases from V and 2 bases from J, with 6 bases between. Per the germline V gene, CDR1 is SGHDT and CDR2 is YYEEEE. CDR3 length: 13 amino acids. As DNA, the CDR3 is TGTGCCAGCAGCTTGGGGGGCACCTACGAGCAGTACTTC. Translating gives CASSLGGTYEQYF.

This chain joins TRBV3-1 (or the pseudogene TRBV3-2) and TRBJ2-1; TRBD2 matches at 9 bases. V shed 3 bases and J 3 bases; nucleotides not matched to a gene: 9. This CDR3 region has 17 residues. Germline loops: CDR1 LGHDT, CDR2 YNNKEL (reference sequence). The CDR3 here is CASSHTSGWRDYNEQFF. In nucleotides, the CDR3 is TGTGCCAGCAGCCACACTAGCGGGTGGAGGGACTACAATGAGCAGTTCTTC.

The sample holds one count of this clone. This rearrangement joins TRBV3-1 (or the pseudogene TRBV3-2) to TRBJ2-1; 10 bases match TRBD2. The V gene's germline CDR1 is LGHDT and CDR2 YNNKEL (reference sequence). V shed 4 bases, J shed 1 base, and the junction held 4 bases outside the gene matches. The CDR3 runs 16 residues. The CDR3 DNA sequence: TGTGCCAGCAGCCGGATAGCGGGGGGATCCTACAATGAGCAGTTCTTC. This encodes CASSRIAGGSYNEQFF.

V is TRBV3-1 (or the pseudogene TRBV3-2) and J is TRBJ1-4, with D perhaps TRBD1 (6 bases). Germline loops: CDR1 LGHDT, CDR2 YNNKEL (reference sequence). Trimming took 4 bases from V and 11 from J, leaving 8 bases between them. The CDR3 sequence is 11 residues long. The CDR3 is CASSRTDKLFF. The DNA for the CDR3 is TGTGCCAGCAGCCGGACAGACAAACTGTTTTTT.

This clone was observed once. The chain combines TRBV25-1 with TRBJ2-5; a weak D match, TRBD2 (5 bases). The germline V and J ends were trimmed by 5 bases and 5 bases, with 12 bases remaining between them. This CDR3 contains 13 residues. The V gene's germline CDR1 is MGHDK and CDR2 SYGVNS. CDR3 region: CASSSGWRETQYF. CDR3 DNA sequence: TGTGCCAGCAGTTCGGGATGGAGGGAGACCCAGTACTTC.

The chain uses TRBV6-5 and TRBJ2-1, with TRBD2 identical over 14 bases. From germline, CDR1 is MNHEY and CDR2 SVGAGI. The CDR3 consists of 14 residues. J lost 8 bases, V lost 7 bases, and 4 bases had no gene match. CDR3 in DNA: TGTGCCAGCAAGGGACTAGCGGGAGCCGATGAGCAGTTCTTC. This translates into CASKGLAGADEQFF.

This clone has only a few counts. CDR3 nucleotides: TGCGCCAGCAGCTTAACCTCTAGGAACACTGAAGCTTTCTTT. Residues: CASSLTSRNTEAFF. The chain joins TRBV5-1 to TRBJ1-1, with D unresolved. Germline V gives CDR1 SGHRS, CDR2 YFSETQ. V dropped 2 bases and J dropped 1 base, with 9 bases sitting between them. CDR3 size: 14 residues.

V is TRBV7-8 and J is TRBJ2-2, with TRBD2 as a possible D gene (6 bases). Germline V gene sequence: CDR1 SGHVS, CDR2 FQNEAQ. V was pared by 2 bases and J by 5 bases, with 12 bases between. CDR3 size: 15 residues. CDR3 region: CASSLRDSLTGELFF. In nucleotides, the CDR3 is TGTGCCAGCAGCTTACGGGACTCCTTGACCGGGGAGCTGTTTTTT.

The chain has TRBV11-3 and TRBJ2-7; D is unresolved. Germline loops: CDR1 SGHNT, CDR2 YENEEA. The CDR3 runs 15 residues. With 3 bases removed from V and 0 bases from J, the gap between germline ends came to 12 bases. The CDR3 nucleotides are TGTGCCAGCAGCTTCTCCCGATATAGCTCCTACGAGCAGTACGTC. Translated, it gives CASSFSRYSSYEQYV.

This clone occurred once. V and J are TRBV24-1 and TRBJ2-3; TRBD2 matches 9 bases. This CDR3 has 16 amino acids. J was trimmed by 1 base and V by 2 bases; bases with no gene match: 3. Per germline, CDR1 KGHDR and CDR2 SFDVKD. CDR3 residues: CATSDYSGSGTDTQYF. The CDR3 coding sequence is TGTGCCACCAGTGATTATAGCGGGAGCGGCACAGATACGCAGTATTTT.

CDR3: CASRERQGNSYEQYF. The CDR3 nucleotides read TGCGCCAGCAGAGAACGACAGGGTAATTCCTACGAGCAGTACTTC. The chain employs TRBV5-1 and TRBJ2-7, with 7 bases fitting TRBD1. Germline CDR1 reads SGHRS; CDR2 reads YFSETQ. There are 15 residues in the CDR3. With 5 bases clipped from V and 1 base from J, the junction kept 9 bases outside the gene matches.

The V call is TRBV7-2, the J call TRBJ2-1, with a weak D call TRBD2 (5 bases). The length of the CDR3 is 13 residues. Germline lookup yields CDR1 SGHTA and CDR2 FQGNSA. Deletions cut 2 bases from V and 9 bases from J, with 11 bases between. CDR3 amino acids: CASSLLRDGEQFF. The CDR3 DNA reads TGTGCCAGCAGCTTATTGAGGGATGGTGAGCAGTTCTTC.